The entry that follows covers one T cell receptor beta chain sequence. Its specificity is unknown. This sample was taken from a study of cytomegalovirus exposure and HLA in healthy donors. Overall study context: Genotyping showed around 80% of over 350 donors falling in the Caucasian-associated ancestry cluster. Study outcomes and limitations: Earlier results showed most TCR beta V segments being productive about 87% or about 30% of the time.

The PCR made use of 60 Vbeta and 13 Jbeta primers. Sequencing was performed with immunoSEQ multiplex PCR; in TCRdb, only in-frame clones are kept and a portion is missing. This sample has over 150,000 clones, with about 77% found just once. The germline V gene encodes CDR1 KGHSH and CDR2 LQKENI. Trimming cost V 0 bases and J 6 bases, with 18 bases left between them. The CDR3 is 17 amino acids. What was sequenced was PBMCs. The rearrangement joins TRBV18 to TRBJ1-5; D may be TRBD1 (6 bases). The sequence was obtained from a woman aged 25-40 years in good health and CMV-seronegative. The CDR3 loop is CASSPPTGGGLGQPQHF. CDR3 nucleotide sequence: TGTGCCAGCTCACCACCGACAGGCGGGGGCCTGGGTCAGCCCCAGCATTTT. The full variable domain, in which reference TRBV18 and TRBJ1-5 provide the parts outside the CDR3, is NAGVMQNPRHLVRRRGQEARLRCSPMKGHSHVYWYRQLPEEGLKFMVYLQKENIIDESGMPKERFSAEFPKEGPSILRIQQVVRGDSAAYFCASSPPTGGGLGQPQHFGDGTRLSIL.